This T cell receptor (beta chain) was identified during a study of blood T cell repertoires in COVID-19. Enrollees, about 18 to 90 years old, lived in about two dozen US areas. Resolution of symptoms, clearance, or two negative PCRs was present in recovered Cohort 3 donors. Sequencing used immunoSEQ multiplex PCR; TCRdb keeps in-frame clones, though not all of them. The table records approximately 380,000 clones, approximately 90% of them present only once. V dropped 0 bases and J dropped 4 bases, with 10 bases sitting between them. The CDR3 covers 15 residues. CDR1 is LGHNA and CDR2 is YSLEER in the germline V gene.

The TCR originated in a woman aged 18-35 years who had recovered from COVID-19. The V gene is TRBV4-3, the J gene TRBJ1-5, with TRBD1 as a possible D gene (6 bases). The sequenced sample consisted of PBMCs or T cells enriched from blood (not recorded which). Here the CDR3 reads CASSQDKGVNQPQHF. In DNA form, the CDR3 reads TGCGCCAGCAGCCAAGATAAGGGGGTTAATCAGCCCCAGCATTTT.